This T cell receptor (beta chain) was observed in a study of T cells expressing NK-cell markers. Whole-study results and caveats: About six donors carried dominant NKG2C+ clonotypes that made up roughly 1.0-7.5% of their CD8+ T cells. These clonotypes additionally ranked first within the CD3+CD56-NKG2C+ fraction of four donors.

About this clonotype: The antigen is undetermined.

In generating TCR beta cDNA, 5'RACE template switching with UMIs was used. TCRdb reanalyzed the 5' RACE reads, giving one entry per CDR3 protein sequence and no DNA. This sample lists some 140,000 distinct CDR3 sequences; its ten largest clones have over 35%. The germline V gene encodes CDR1 WNHNN and CDR2 SYGVQD (reference sequence). This CDR3 comprises 15 residues. Specimen: blood T cells: a sorted CD56 or NKG2C T cell subset, CD4+ or CD8+ T cells, or bulk PBMC T cells (not recorded which). The rearrangement uses TRBV10-1 and TRBJ2-3. This clonotype was obtained from a woman aged 50 to 60 in good health. CDR3 loop: CASSEGWRSTDTQYF.